These T cell receptor beta chains were read from a single sample in a study of blood T cell repertoires in COVID-19. The data were produced by immunoSEQ multiplex PCR, yet TCRdb's version contains in-frame clones alone and is incomplete. Counted here are about 240,000 clones, around 86% occurring once; the ten biggest clones make up 3% to 4%. Sequenced: PBMCs or T cells enriched from blood (not recorded which). The receptors here all came from a woman between 40 and 55 years old with acute COVID-19. CDR3s include the opening cysteine and the closing phenylalanine or tryptophan. The order of the fields is CDR3 DNA, CDR3 protein, clone size, J gene, V gene, D gene. D genes are given only for firm matches. The size of a clone is reported for some rows only, either as once, few or many, or as a class for expanded clones.

DNA: TGTGCCAGCAGCCAAGAGAAGTTTGGAGGGTTCGACACTGAAGCTTTCTTT
CDR3: CASSQEKFGGFDTEAFF
size: -
J: TRBJ1-1
V: TRBV14
D: -

DNA: TGTGCCAGCAGCCTAGACCCAAACACTGAAGCTTTCTTT
CDR3: CASSLDPNTEAFF
size: -
J: TRBJ1-1
V: TRBV7-3
D: -

DNA: TGTGCCAGCAGTTTGGGGAGGACGGGGCCTCTTGAGACCCAGTACTTC
CDR3: CASSLGRTGPLETQYF
size: -
J: TRBJ2-5
V: TRBV27
D: -

DNA: TGTGCCAGCAGCTTGACAGGGGGAGTCGGTCGCGAGCAGTACTTC
CDR3: CASSLTGGVGREQYF
size: -
J: TRBJ2-7
V: TRBV11-3
D: TRBD1

DNA: TGTGCCAGCAGCTTGGGCTTACAAGAGACCCAGTACTTC
CDR3: CASSLGLQETQYF
size: -
J: TRBJ2-5
V: TRBV11-2
D: -

DNA: TGTGCCAGCAGTCCGTCCCGGGGACAGGGAGTTGAAGCTTTCTTT
CDR3: CASSPSRGQGVEAFF
size: -
J: TRBJ1-1
V: TRBV27
D: TRBD1

DNA: TGTGCCAGCAGCCAAAAGGTCGGGGTTAGCTCCTATAATTCACCCCTCCACTTT
CDR3: CASSQKVGVSSYNSPLHF
size: -
J: TRBJ1-6
V: TRBV14
D: -

DNA: TGTGCCAGCAGCTTAGCGAGCGGGGAGCTGTTTTTT
CDR3: CASSLASGELFF
size: few
J: TRBJ2-2
V: TRBV7-6
D: -

DNA: TGTGCCAGTAGTCAGGGGGCCACGAACACTGAAGCTTTCTTT
CDR3: CASSQGATNTEAFF
size: -
J: TRBJ1-1
V: TRBV19
D: TRBD1

DNA: TGTGCCAGCAGCCAAGATGGGGCGCGATCCGGGGAGCTGTTTTTT
CDR3: CASSQDGARSGELFF
size: -
J: TRBJ2-2
V: TRBV4-2
D: -